This T cell receptor beta chain was observed in a study of T cells in localized non-small cell lung cancer. TCRdb keeps only in-frame clones here, not all; method: immunoSEQ multiplex PCR. The sample contains about 18,000 clones, roughly nine tenths of which appear only once. Concerning this clone: What it recognizes is unknown.

CDR3 length equals 14 residues. Germline V gives CDR1 KGHSH, CDR2 LQKENI. J lost 15 bases, V lost 1 base, and 8 bases had no gene match. Whole-study findings and limits: Because researchers sequenced only one region of the tumor, heterogeneity is still possible.

The clonotype originates from a woman between 35 and 75 years old with stage I lung adenocarcinoma. The chain employs TRBV18 and TRBJ2-1; 11 bases map to TRBD2. The input for sequencing was peripheral blood, taken before any cancer treatment. The CDR3, as DNA: TGTGCCAGCTCACCACGGGGACTAGCGGAGGATGCGTTCTTC. It specifies CASSPRGLAEDAFF.